The T cell receptor (beta chain) described here comes from a study of T cells in Graves' hyperthyroidism and ophthalmopathy. Study context: Before any treatment, at initial diagnosis, peripheral blood was collected.

The table lists this clonotype with a few counts. What it binds is unknown. Findings and limits, study-wide: Most clonotypes expanded in the thyroid (above 0.001) were also present in blood.

Germline values: CDR1 DFQATT, CDR2 SNEGSKA (reference sequence). V was cut by 4 bases and J by 3 bases, with 22 bases left in between. The CDR3 is 17 amino acids. Amplification of TCR beta CDR3 regions used RNA as the template. The HTBI primer set was used in a first-round RT-PCR of the TCR CDR3. TCRdb itself ran the multiplex PCR reads through MiXCR, one entry per CDR3 protein. The data contain fewer than 650,000 distinct CDR3 sequences, approximately 14% of them seen just once; the ten biggest clones take up approximately 15%. Recently diagnosed hyperthyroidism of less than 2 months' duration affected patients aged 18 to 65. PBMCs were collected from an approximately 9 ml volume of fresh peripheral blood.

This sequence was found in a woman in her forties with Graves' hyperthyroidism. The sequenced material came from blood. V gene TRBV20-1 combines with J gene TRBJ1-5, with a possible D match to TRBD1 (5 bases). The CDR3 sequence is CSAILREGSILNQPQHF. CDR3 coding DNA: TGCAGTGCTATCCTCCGGGAGGGGTCCATACTCAATCAGCCCCAGCATTTT.